These T cell receptor beta chains were read from a single sample in a study of human T cells and chemical hapten exposure. From the 5' RACE reads, TCRdb called clonotypes with MiXCR, one entry per CDR3 protein. The sample yields about 120,000 distinct CDR3 sequences, more than 15% seen once. All receptors derive from a human donor in good health. Both conserved end residues are part of each CDR3. D genes are given only for firm matches. Only part of the rows carry a size: once, few, many, or a class if the clone is expanded.

V	D	size	J	CDR3	DNA
TRBV18	NA	few	TRBJ1-5	CASSPWGGRSNQPQHF	TGTGCCAGCTCACCCTGGGGAGGTCGGAGCAATCAGCCCCAGCATTTT
TRBV25-1	NA	few	TRBJ1-1	CASRGATGTNTEAFF	TGTGCCAGCAGGGGCGCCACAGGTACAAACACTGAAGCTTTCTTT
TRBV6-5	TRBD1	few	TRBJ1-2	CASTRTGDGYTF	TGTGCCAGCACCCGGACAGGGGACGGCTACACCTTC
TRBV6-5	TRBD1	NA	TRBJ1-1	CASSYSARGRTEAFF	TGTGCCAGCAGTTACTCGGCCAGGGGGCGAACTGAAGCTTTCTTT
TRBV11-1	NA	NA	TRBJ2-7	CASSDTTGYEQYF	TGTGCCAGCAGCGACACGACTGGCTACGAGCAGTACTTC
TRBV12-3/TRBV12-4	NA	NA	TRBJ2-7	CASGGHSYEQYF	TGTGCCAGCGGGGGGCACTCCTACGAGCAGTACTTC
TRBV7-9	NA	NA	TRBJ1-6	CASSLVGDSPLHF	TGTGCCAGCAGCTTAGTCGGGGATTCACCCCTCCACTTT
TRBV6-5	TRBD2	NA	TRBJ2-3	CASSYSRSSGRADTQYF	TGTGCCAGCAGTTACTCGCGTTCTAGCGGGAGGGCAGATACGCAGTATTTT
TRBV6-1	NA	NA	TRBJ2-1	CASSYRERQNEQFF	TGTGCCAGCAGTTACCGGGAGAGACAGAATGAGCAGTTCTTC
TRBV29-1	TRBD2	NA	TRBJ2-3	CSVRTSGSTDTQYF	TGCAGCGTGCGGACTAGCGGGAGCACAGATACGCAGTATTTT
TRBV21-1	NA	NA	TRBJ1-4	CASSKGQTGQLFF	TGTGCCAGCAGCAAAGGGCAGACCGGGCAACTGTTTTTT
TRBV20-1	NA	few	TRBJ1-1	CSAFLQRTEAFF	TGCAGTGCCTTTCTCCAGCGGACTGAAGCTTTCTTT
TRBV14	NA	NA	TRBJ2-1	CASSQDLPPLGEQFF	TGTGCCAGCAGCCAAGATTTACCCCCTTTGGGGGAGCAGTTCTTC
TRBV29-1	TRBD1	few	TRBJ1-2	CSVGTGAGYGYTF	TGCAGCGTCGGGACAGGTGCGGGCTATGGCTACACCTTC
TRBV27	TRBD2	NA	TRBJ2-7	CASSLLLTSADNYEQYF	TGTGCCAGCAGTTTACTTCTGACTAGCGCAGACAACTACGAGCAGTACTTC
TRBV7-8	NA	few	TRBJ2-3	CASSLETAREVYTQYF	TGTGCCAGCAGCTTAGAGACTGCGCGGGAAGTGTATACGCAGTATTTT
TRBV21-1	NA	NA	TRBJ2-7	CASSKEETGSYEQYF	TGTGCCAGCAGCAAAGAGGAAACCGGCTCCTACGAGCAGTACTTC
TRBV28	TRBD1	NA	TRBJ2-3	CASSLGTGASTDTQYF	TGTGCCAGCAGTTTAGGGACAGGGGCGAGCACAGATACGCAGTATTTT
TRBV28	NA	few	TRBJ1-5	CASSYGRVVVNQPQHF	TGTGCCAGCAGCTATGGCAGGGTCGTCGTCAATCAGCCCCAGCATTTT
TRBV29-1	TRBD2	NA	TRBJ2-3	CSGGGGTDTQYF	TGCAGCGGGGGAGGGGGCACAGATACGCAGTATTTT
TRBV13	NA	NA	TRBJ2-7	CASSLVRKGKVYEQYF	TGTGCCAGCAGCTTAGTAAGGAAGGGGAAGGTCTACGAGCAGTACTTC
TRBV4-1	TRBD2	NA	TRBJ2-1	CASSQGTRVYNEQFF	TGCGCCAGCAGCCAAGGGACTAGAGTCTACAATGAGCAGTTCTTC
TRBV14	NA	NA	TRBJ2-7	CASSQVLGYEQYF	TGTGCCAGCAGCCAAGTGTTGGGTTACGAGCAGTACTTC
TRBV5-1	NA	NA	TRBJ2-5	CASSLGGGETQYF	TGCGCCAGCAGCTTGGGTGGAGGAGAGACCCAGTACTTC
TRBV11-1	NA	NA	TRBJ1-6	CASSLSEGLPNSPLHF	TGTGCCAGCAGCTTATCCGAGGGGCTGCCGAATTCACCCCTCCACTTT
TRBV12-3/TRBV12-4	TRBD1	few	TRBJ1-5	CASSSGGYGMPQHF	TGTGCCAGCAGTTCAGGGGGCTACGGGATGCCCCAGCATTTT
TRBV2	NA	few	TRBJ1-4	CASRVRRTNEKLFF	TGTGCCAGCAGGGTCCGGCGGACTAATGAAAAACTGTTTTTT
TRBV10-2	TRBD1	few	TRBJ2-7	CASGDRPPTYEQYF	TGCGCCAGCGGGGACAGGCCGCCTACCTACGAGCAGTACTTC
TRBV11-2	NA	few	TRBJ2-3	CASHPALKTDTQYF	TGTGCCAGCCATCCTGCGCTGAAGACAGATACGCAGTATTTT
TRBV30	NA	NA	TRBJ1-1	CAWSQGDTEAFF	TGTGCCTGGAGCCAAGGAGACACTGAAGCTTTCTTT
TRBV19	TRBD2	once	TRBJ2-7	CASRSRLAGALSSYEQYF	TGTGCCAGTAGATCCCGACTAGCGGGAGCCTTATCTTCCTACGAGCAGTACTTC
TRBV10-2	NA	NA	TRBJ1-1	CASSEKGAEAFF	TGCGCCAGCAGTGAGAAGGGCGCTGAAGCTTTCTTT
TRBV7-8	NA	NA	TRBJ2-5	CASSPRTASQETQYF	TGTGCCAGCAGCCCCCGGACAGCTAGCCAAGAGACCCAGTACTTC
TRBV20-1	NA	once	TRBJ1-1	CSARVGQLNTEAFF	TGCAGTGCTAGAGTTGGACAGTTGAACACTGAAGCTTTCTTT
TRBV7-9	NA	few	TRBJ1-2	CASRSTAGALHGYTF	TGTGCCAGCAGATCCACCGCCGGGGCCCTGCATGGCTACACCTTC
TRBV7-6	NA	few	TRBJ1-3	CASSLQGLGNTIYF	TGTGCCAGCAGCTTACAGGGGTTGGGAAACACCATATATTTT
TRBV27	NA	NA	TRBJ1-6	CASSFGHYNSPLHF	TGTGCCAGCAGTTTCGGGCATTATAATTCACCCCTCCACTTT
TRBV14	NA	few	TRBJ2-3	CASSRLGGRADTQYF	TGTGCCAGCAGCCGATTGGGGGGCCGGGCAGATACGCAGTATTTT
TRBV27	NA	few	TRBJ2-1	CASGIPSVINEQFF	TGTGCCAGCGGGATCCCTAGCGTTATAAATGAGCAGTTCTTC
TRBV27	TRBD1	NA	TRBJ1-5	CASSVLTGGLLGSQPQHF	TGTGCCAGCAGTGTTTTGACAGGGGGCTTGCTGGGTAGTCAGCCCCAGCATTTT
TRBV28	TRBD1	NA	TRBJ1-2	CASSSGQGAVGYTF	TGTGCCAGCAGTTCTGGACAGGGGGCGGTCGGCTACACCTTC
TRBV15	NA	few	TRBJ1-5	CATSISRGREAYQPQHF	TGTGCCACCAGCATTAGCAGGGGCCGCGAGGCCTATCAGCCCCAGCATTTT
TRBV9	TRBD2	NA	TRBJ2-1	CASSGTSGSRTEQFF	TGTGCCAGCAGCGGGACTAGCGGGAGTAGGACTGAGCAGTTCTTC
TRBV14	NA	once	TRBJ1-4	CASSLRMGEKLFF	TGTGCCAGCAGCCTTCGAATGGGGGAAAAACTGTTTTTT
TRBV7-9	TRBD1	NA	TRBJ1-4	CASSSTDRGATNEKLFF	TGTGCCAGCAGCTCTACGGACAGGGGTGCCACTAATGAAAAACTGTTTTTT
TRBV6-6	NA	few	TRBJ2-3	CASSYDSDSVMDTQYF	TGTGCCAGCAGTTACGACTCGGATAGCGTTATGGATACGCAGTATTTT
TRBV28	NA	NA	TRBJ1-2	CASSGGSWDGYTF	TGTGCCAGCAGTGGGGGCTCCTGGGATGGCTACACCTTC
TRBV27	NA	NA	TRBJ2-5	CASSLGGTGVETQYF	TGTGCCAGCAGTTTGGGGGGAACAGGGGTGGAGACCCAGTACTTC
TRBV20-1	NA	NA	TRBJ1-2	CSASTGTIYGYTF	TGCAGTGCCTCCACCGGTACCATCTATGGCTACACCTTC